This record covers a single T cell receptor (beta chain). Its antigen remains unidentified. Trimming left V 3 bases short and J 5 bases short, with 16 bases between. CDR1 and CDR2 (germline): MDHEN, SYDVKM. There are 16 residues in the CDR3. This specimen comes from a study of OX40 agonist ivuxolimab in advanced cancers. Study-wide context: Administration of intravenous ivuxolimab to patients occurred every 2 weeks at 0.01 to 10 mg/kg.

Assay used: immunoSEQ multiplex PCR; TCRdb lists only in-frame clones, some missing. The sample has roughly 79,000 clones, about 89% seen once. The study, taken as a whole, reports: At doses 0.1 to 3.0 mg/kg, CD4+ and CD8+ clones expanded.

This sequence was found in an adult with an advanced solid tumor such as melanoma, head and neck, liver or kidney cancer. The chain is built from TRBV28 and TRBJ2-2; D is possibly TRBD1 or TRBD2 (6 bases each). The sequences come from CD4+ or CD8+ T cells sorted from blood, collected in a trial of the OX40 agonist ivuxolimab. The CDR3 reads CASSLGGALGTGELFF. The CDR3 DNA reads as TGTGCCAGCAGTTTGGGGGGCGCCCTGGGGACCGGGGAGCTGTTTTTT.